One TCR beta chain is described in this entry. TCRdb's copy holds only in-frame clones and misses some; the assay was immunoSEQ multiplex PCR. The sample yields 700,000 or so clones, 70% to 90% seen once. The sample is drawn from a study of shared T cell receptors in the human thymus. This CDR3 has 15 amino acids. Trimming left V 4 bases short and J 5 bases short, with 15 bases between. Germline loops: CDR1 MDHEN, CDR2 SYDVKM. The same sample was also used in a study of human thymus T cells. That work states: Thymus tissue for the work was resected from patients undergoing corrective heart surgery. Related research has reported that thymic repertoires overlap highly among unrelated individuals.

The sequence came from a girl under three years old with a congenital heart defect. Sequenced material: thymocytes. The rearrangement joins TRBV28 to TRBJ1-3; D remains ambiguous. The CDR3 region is CASSSPTNPRNTIYF. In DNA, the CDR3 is TGTGCCAGCAGTTCGCCAACAAACCCCCGAAACACCATATATTTT. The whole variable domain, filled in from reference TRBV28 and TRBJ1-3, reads DVKVTQSSRYLVKRTGEKVFLECVQDMDHENMFWYRQDPGLGLRLIYFSYDVKMKEKGDIPEGYSVSREKKERFSLILESASTNQTSMYLCASSSPTNPRNTIYFGEGSWLTVV.